This TCR beta chain was captured by sequencing in a study of blood T cell repertoires in COVID-19 (dated by TCRdb to the early 2020s). Context from the whole study: Collaborator samples came from the United States, Italy and Spain and covered acute and convalescent phases of COVID-19. The prospective study material was composed of cDNA or gDNA derived from T cells, B-cell-depleted T cells, or PBMCs. Deeply sampled blood TCRbeta repertoires from subjects exposed to, actively infected with, or recovered from COVID-19 were included in the dataset. The repertoires were made available in a free public database intended to serve as a resource for research on the immune response to SARS-CoV-2. Samples came from the ongoing ImmuneRACE study (first 160 participants) plus 1,254 subjects from 6 global collaborators. The sample metadata nearly always contained a de-identified subject ID, COVID-19 status, age in years and sex. Where HLA class I and class II types were available, the types were taken from metadata supplied by the sample provider, not from assay-based typing. Overall study results and their limits: How much clinical and demographic metadata was included differed by source and by participant, and the metadata was provided uncurated.

Each collaborating institution followed its own protocols to collect whole blood in K2EDTA tubes. Collaborator samples were shipped for TCRbeta analysis as frozen whole blood, isolated PBMCs, or DNA extracted from either sample type. About this clone: The target of this receptor is not known. Base qualities are not recorded, but no much larger clone differs from it by a single base.

TCRbeta CDR3 regions were amplified from genomic DNA by means of the immunoSEQ Assay, a bias-controlled multiplex PCR. In the original analysis: The number of nucleated cells in each sample was estimated by amplification of reference gene primers within the assay. To quantify the absolute abundance of each unique TCRbeta CDR3 rearrangement, sequence reads were collapsed and filtered. For each sample, productive Simpson clonality was calculated as the square root of Simpson's diversity index across productive rearrangements. Imported from immuneACCESS, the table was reduced by TCRdb to in-frame sequences with V and J called. These copies leave out some clones; in studies compared against another copy, an unresolved V gene accounts for under half, and the cause of the remainder is not known. V and J calls and clone size are copied from that table; D and trimming were computed from the DNA. This sample is represented by approximately 33,000 clones; approximately 91% of them were singletons. 15% to 20% of the sample comes from the top ten.

The CDR3 covers 15 residues, taking in both the cysteine and the phenylalanine. Here the CDR3 DNA is all that survives: 45 bases in frame from base 1. The V end loses 4 bases and the J end loses 3 bases, and a stretch of 12 bases separates them. Per the germline V gene (reference sequence), LNHDA is the CDR1 and SQIVND is the CDR2. Sample: peripheral blood. The rearranged segments are TRBV19 and TRBJ2-2; the D gene is perhaps TRBD1, from 5 matching bases. The clonotype was recovered from a man aged 65-85 years with acute or convalescent COVID-19. The DNA sequence follows: TGTGCCAGTAGTAAGAGGCTAGGGGACACCGGGGAGCTGTTTTTT. It specifies CASSKRLGDTGELFF. Reference TRBV19 and TRBJ2-2 proteins supply the regions before and after the CDR3; the full variable domain is: DGGITQSPKYLFRKEGQNVTLSCEQNLNHDAMYWYRQDPGQGLRLIYYSQIVNDFQKGDIAEGYSVSREKKESFPLTVTSAQKNPTAFYLCASSKRLGDTGELFFGEGSRLTVL.